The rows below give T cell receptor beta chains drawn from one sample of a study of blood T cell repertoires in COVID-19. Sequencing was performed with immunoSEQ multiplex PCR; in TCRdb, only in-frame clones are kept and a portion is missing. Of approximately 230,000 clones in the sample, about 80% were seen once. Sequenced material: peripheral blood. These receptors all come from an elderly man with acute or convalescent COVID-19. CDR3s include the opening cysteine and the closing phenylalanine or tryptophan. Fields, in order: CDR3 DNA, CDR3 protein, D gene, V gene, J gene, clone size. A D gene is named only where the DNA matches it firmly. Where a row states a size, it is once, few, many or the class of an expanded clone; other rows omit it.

CDR3 DNA: TGTGCCACCTGCCTGGCAGGGGAAGAGACCCAGTACTTC
CDR3 protein: CATCLAGEETQYF
D gene: -
V gene: TRBV6-6
J gene: TRBJ2-5
clone size: few

CDR3 DNA: TGTGCCAGCAGCGTAGCTCAGGGCTCGAATTCACCCCTCCACTTT
CDR3 protein: CASSVAQGSNSPLHF
D gene: -
V gene: TRBV9
J gene: TRBJ1-6
clone size: -

CDR3 DNA: TGTGCCACCAGTGATCAGGGACTGGGTTACAATGAGCAGTTCTTC
CDR3 protein: CATSDQGLGYNEQFF
D gene: -
V gene: TRBV24-1
J gene: TRBJ2-1
clone size: -

CDR3 DNA: TGTGCCGCCGGAACAGGTTTGAACACTGAAGCTTTCTTT
CDR3 protein: CAAGTGLNTEAFF
D gene: -
V gene: TRBV12-3/TRBV12-4
J gene: TRBJ1-1
clone size: -

CDR3 DNA: TGCACCAGCTACCAGCAGGGGACCTACGAGCAGTACTTC
CDR3 protein: CTSYQQGTYEQYF
D gene: -
V gene: TRBV1
J gene: TRBJ2-7
clone size: -

CDR3 DNA: TGTGCCAGCACCGGGACTAGCGGGAGTATCTATGAGCAGTTCTTC
CDR3 protein: CASTGTSGSIYEQFF
D gene: TRBD2
V gene: TRBV18
J gene: TRBJ2-1
clone size: -

CDR3 DNA: TGTGCCACCAGTGAAAGGGGGCCGTACGAGACCCAGTACTTC
CDR3 protein: CATSERGPYETQYF
D gene: TRBD1
V gene: TRBV24-1
J gene: TRBJ2-5
clone size: -

CDR3 DNA: TGTGCCACCAGTTTTTTCCGAGATACGCAGTATTTT
CDR3 protein: CATSFFRDTQYF
D gene: -
V gene: TRBV19
J gene: TRBJ2-3
clone size: -

CDR3 DNA: TGTGCCACCAGTGATGGGTTAGGACAGGGGGCGAACTATGGCTACACCTTC
CDR3 protein: CATSDGLGQGANYGYTF
D gene: TRBD1
V gene: TRBV24-1
J gene: TRBJ1-2
clone size: -

CDR3 DNA: TGTGCCACTAAAAAGGGACTCGCGGGCACCGGGGAGCTGTTTTTT
CDR3 protein: CATKKGLAGTGELFF
D gene: -
V gene: TRBV19
J gene: TRBJ2-2
clone size: -

CDR3 DNA: TGTGCCAGCAGCTGGGCTAGCGGGCTTTCCTACGAGCAGTACTTC
CDR3 protein: CASSWASGLSYEQYF
D gene: TRBD2
V gene: TRBV7-2
J gene: TRBJ2-7
clone size: -

CDR3 DNA: TGTGCCAGCAGGGACAGTGGCCGCAATCAGCCCCAGCATTTT
CDR3 protein: CASRDSGRNQPQHF
D gene: -
V gene: TRBV25-1
J gene: TRBJ1-5
clone size: -

CDR3 DNA: TGTGCCAGCAGTCCCGGGACAGCTTTCTATGGCTACACCTTC
CDR3 protein: CASSPGTAFYGYTF
D gene: TRBD1
V gene: TRBV5-4
J gene: TRBJ1-2
clone size: -

CDR3 DNA: TGTGCCAGCAGCCGAAGAAGGGGCGACACCGGGGAGCTGTTTTTT
CDR3 protein: CASSRRRGDTGELFF
D gene: -
V gene: TRBV9
J gene: TRBJ2-2
clone size: -

CDR3 DNA: TGTGCCTGGGGACAGGATCAGCCCCAGCATTTT
CDR3 protein: CAWGQDQPQHF
D gene: TRBD1
V gene: TRBV30
J gene: TRBJ1-5
clone size: -

CDR3 DNA: TGTGCCTGGAGTGTGGTAGCGTTCACAGATACGCAGTATTTT
CDR3 protein: CAWSVVAFTDTQYF
D gene: -
V gene: TRBV30
J gene: TRBJ2-3
clone size: -

CDR3 DNA: TGTGCCAGCAGCAACTACGGGACAGCGAACGGAAACACCATATATTTT
CDR3 protein: CASSNYGTANGNTIYF
D gene: TRBD1
V gene: TRBV5-4
J gene: TRBJ1-3
clone size: -

CDR3 DNA: TGTGCCAGCAGGAGGGGGCGGCGTGGCGGGGAGCTGTTTTTT
CDR3 protein: CASRRGRRGGELFF
D gene: TRBD1
V gene: TRBV6-5
J gene: TRBJ2-2
clone size: -

CDR3 DNA: TGTGCCAGCAGTTCCCGGACTCGATTTTCAAATCAGCCCCAGCATTTT
CDR3 protein: CASSSRTRFSNQPQHF
D gene: -
V gene: TRBV28
J gene: TRBJ1-5
clone size: -

CDR3 DNA: TGTGCAAGTCGCTTAGTTCCTTTAGGCAGGGGTAATTCACCCCTCCACTTT
CDR3 protein: CASRLVPLGRGNSPLHF
D gene: -
V gene: TRBV12-2
J gene: TRBJ1-6
clone size: -

CDR3 DNA: TGTGCCAGCAGGTTTTTTGGACAGGGGTTAGGTGAAGCTTTCTTT
CDR3 protein: CASRFFGQGLGEAFF
D gene: TRBD1
V gene: TRBV7-2
J gene: TRBJ1-1
clone size: once

CDR3 DNA: TGTGCCAGCAGTTTTGGGACAGGGGAAAAACTGTTTTTT
CDR3 protein: CASSFGTGEKLFF
D gene: TRBD1
V gene: TRBV28
J gene: TRBJ1-4
clone size: -

CDR3 DNA: TGCGCCAGCAGCCAATTCGCTACCGGGACTAGCGGGAGGCCCGGGGGCGATGAGCAGTTCTTC
CDR3 protein: CASSQFATGTSGRPGGDEQFF
D gene: TRBD2
V gene: TRBV4-1
J gene: TRBJ2-1
clone size: -

CDR3 DNA: TGTGCCAGCAGCCCAGGGACAGGGTTTGAAAAACTGTTTTTT
CDR3 protein: CASSPGTGFEKLFF
D gene: TRBD1
V gene: TRBV4-2
J gene: TRBJ1-4
clone size: few

CDR3 DNA: TGTGCCAGCAGTGACGCAGGGAGGACTAATGAAAAACTGTTTTTT
CDR3 protein: CASSDAGRTNEKLFF
D gene: -
V gene: TRBV6-1
J gene: TRBJ1-4
clone size: -

CDR3 DNA: TGTGCCAGCAGTTTTCGGCGGGGGGCTAATGAAAAACTGTTTTTT
CDR3 protein: CASSFRRGANEKLFF
D gene: -
V gene: TRBV5-6
J gene: TRBJ1-4
clone size: -

CDR3 DNA: TGTGCCACCAGCAGAGGCTTAAAGACAAGCCTGAACACTGAAGCTTTCTTT
CDR3 protein: CATSRGLKTSLNTEAFF
D gene: -
V gene: TRBV15
J gene: TRBJ1-1
clone size: -

CDR3 DNA: TGTGCCAGCACCGGGACAGTTCCCAACACTGAAGCTTTCTTT
CDR3 protein: CASTGTVPNTEAFF
D gene: TRBD1
V gene: TRBV6-5
J gene: TRBJ1-1
clone size: once

CDR3 DNA: TGTGCCAGCTCTCAGGGACTCAATCAGCCCCAGCATTTT
CDR3 protein: CASSQGLNQPQHF
D gene: -
V gene: TRBV12-3/TRBV12-4
J gene: TRBJ1-5
clone size: -

CDR3 DNA: TGCGCCAGCAGCTCTGACACCTATGGCTACACCTTC
CDR3 protein: CASSSDTYGYTF
D gene: -
V gene: TRBV5-1
J gene: TRBJ1-2
clone size: -

CDR3 DNA: TGTGCCAGCAGCCAAGTGAAGGGGGTTATGAACACTGAAGCTTTCTTT
CDR3 protein: CASSQVKGVMNTEAFF
D gene: -
V gene: TRBV4-2
J gene: TRBJ1-1
clone size: -

CDR3 DNA: TGTGCCAGCAGCCGGGACAGGGGGGAAGGAAACACCATATATTTT
CDR3 protein: CASSRDRGEGNTIYF
D gene: TRBD1
V gene: TRBV7-9
J gene: TRBJ1-3
clone size: -

CDR3 DNA: TGTGCCAGCAGTGAACGGAGGGTCAACAATGAGCAGTTCTTC
CDR3 protein: CASSERRVNNEQFF
D gene: -
V gene: TRBV6-1
J gene: TRBJ2-1
clone size: once

CDR3 DNA: TGTGCCAGTAGTCAGTCACAGGGCAATAATTCACCCCTCCACTTT
CDR3 protein: CASSQSQGNNSPLHF
D gene: -
V gene: TRBV19
J gene: TRBJ1-6
clone size: -

CDR3 DNA: TGTGCCAGCAGTGATCAGGGGGCGGGCGAGCAGTACTTC
CDR3 protein: CASSDQGAGEQYF
D gene: TRBD1
V gene: TRBV6-1
J gene: TRBJ2-7
clone size: -